What follows are 14 T cell receptor beta chains derived from one specimen sequenced in a study of cytomegalovirus exposure and HLA in healthy donors. Produced via immunoSEQ multiplex PCR; TCRdb's table is partial and in-frame only. This sample has approximately 220,000 clones; around nine tenths occur once, and the top ten carry around 1%. The sequencing sample was made of PBMCs. These receptors were taken from a woman aged 18-29 years in good health and CMV-seronegative.

V usage is TRBV6-1 and J usage is TRBJ2-1, with a tentative D call TRBD2 (6 bases). The CDR3 extends over 13 amino acids. V was trimmed by 5 bases and J by 9 bases, leaving 14 bases between them. The germline V gene encodes CDR1 MNHNS and CDR2 SASEGT. The CDR3 region is CASSSLEGIEQFF. The CDR3 region has the DNA TGTGCCAGCAGTTCATTGGAGGGGATTGAGCAGTTCTTC.

The chain couples TRBV28 to TRBJ2-7, with TRBD1 matching 8 bases. Per the germline V gene, CDR1 is MDHEN and CDR2 is SYDVKM. The J segment lost 2 bases and the V segment lost 6 bases, leaving 9 bases of the junction unmatched. The CDR3 runs to 15 residues. CDR3 sequence reads: CASRTPGQGTYEQYF. The CDR3 nucleotides read TGTGCCAGCAGAACCCCCGGACAGGGTACCTACGAGCAGTACTTC.

The rearrangement joins TRBV4-2 to TRBJ2-3; 13 bases are a match to TRBD2. The CDR3 consists of 18 residues. Germline loops: CDR1 LGHNA, CDR2 YNFKEQ. The ends lost 1 base at V and 0 bases at J; junction bases unmatched: 4. In nucleotides, the CDR3 is TGTGCCAGCAGCCAAGTACTAGCGGGAGGGGGTAGCACAGATACGCAGTATTTT. Protein: CASSQVLAGGGSTDTQYF.

In this sample, this clone turned up once. The chain combines TRBV5-5 with TRBJ1-2; 7 nucleotides align to TRBD1. Germline CDR1 SGHKS, CDR2 YYEKEE (reference sequence). The ends lost 1 base at V and 5 bases at J; junction bases unmatched: 23. The CDR3 runs to 20 residues. For the CDR3, the DNA is TGTGCCAGCAGCTTGAGCGTCTCGGGGACAGACGTCGAGCGCCATTATGGCTACACCTTC. Translated, it gives CASSLSVSGTDVERHYGYTF.

The chain links TRBV27 to TRBJ2-7; TRBD2 aligns across 9 bases. The CDR3 has 15 residues. CDR1 and CDR2 from the germline V gene are MNHEY and SMNVEV (reference sequence). Trimming cost V 5 bases and J 6 bases; bases outside gene matches: 11. The CDR3 protein is CASSRRGLAGIEQYF. CDR3 coding DNA: TGTGCCAGCAGTCGCCGTGGCCTAGCGGGGATCGAGCAGTACTTC.

This chain connects TRBV6-5 to TRBJ1-1, with no clear D. The CDR3 is 15 amino acids. The germline gives CDR1 MNHEY, CDR2 SVGAGI. Trimming removed 2 bases at V and 0 bases at J, with 10 bases between. The chain's CDR3 is CASSYSAQLNTEAFF. The CDR3 bases are TGTGCCAGCAGTTACAGTGCACAGTTGAACACTGAAGCTTTCTTT.

The V and J genes are TRBV5-6 and TRBJ1-1; D gene unclear. Germline loops: CDR1 SGHDT, CDR2 YYEEEE. The V end was cut by 6 bases, the J end by 3 bases, with 9 bases between. The CDR3 spans 12 residues. Here the CDR3 reads CASTYYDTEAFF. CDR3 DNA: TGTGCCAGCACCTATTATGACACTGAAGCTTTCTTT.

The chain joins TRBV7-9 to TRBJ2-2, with no clear D. This CDR3 has 15 amino acids. Germline V lookup: CDR1 SEHNR, CDR2 FQNEAQ (reference sequence). The V end lost 5 bases, the J end lost 7 bases, and 17 bases lay between the germline ends. Here the CDR3 DNA reads TGTGCCAGCAGCGCCGCCCGGCCTAGTAACGGGGAGCTGTTTTTT. This codes for CASSAARPSNGELFF.

This sequence joins TRBV30 and TRBJ1-2; 9 bases match TRBD1. The CDR3 is 13 residues long. V lost 8 bases to trimming and J lost 8 bases; unmatched junction nucleotides: 12. Germline values: CDR1 GTSNPN, CDR2 SVGIG (reference sequence). In DNA, the CDR3 is TGTGCCGGGGGCCGACAGGGGGTGGAGGGCTACACCTTC. Encoded protein: CAGGRQGVEGYTF.

V and J are TRBV5-1 and TRBJ2-3; the match to TRBD2 covers 7 bases. Germline V CDR1 and CDR2: SGHRS, YFSETQ. The CDR3 consists of 16 residues. Trimming removed 0 bases from V and 1 base from J; junction bases left unmatched: 5. For the CDR3, the DNA is TGCGCCAGCAGCTTGGCTGCTAGCGGAGGCACAGATACGCAGTATTTT. Amino acids: CASSLAASGGTDTQYF. The full variable domain, completed using reference TRBV5-1 and TRBJ2-3, is KAGVTQTPRYLIKTRGQQVTLSCSPISGHRSVSWYQQTPGQGLQFLFEYFSETQRNKGNFPGRFSGRQFSNSRSEMNVSTLELGDSALYLCASSLAASGGTDTQYFGPGTRLTVL.

V is TRBV21-1 and J is TRBJ1-6. TRBV21-1 is labeled a pseudogene. This CDR3 is built from 12 residues. The CDR3 DNA reads as TGTGCCAGCATCCCACCGCGGGGACCCCTCCACTTT. This translates into CASIPPRGPLHF.

The genes are TRBV30 and TRBJ1-5, with a possible D match to TRBD1 (6 bases). Germline CDR1 and CDR2: GTSNPN and SVGIG (reference sequence). The CDR3 is made up of 13 amino acids. Trimming cost V 3 bases and J 6 bases, with 12 bases left between them. The CDR3 loop is CAWSLTGPQPQHF. CDR3 DNA sequence: TGTGCCTGGAGCCTTACAGGGCCTCAGCCCCAGCATTTT.

In its sample, this clone was seen a few times. The chain links TRBV10-2 to TRBJ2-7; 10 positions agree with TRBD2. CDR3 length: 17 amino acids. J lost 2 bases, V lost 0 bases, and 7 bases had no gene match. CDR1 and CDR2 (germline): WSHSY, SAAADI. CDR3 region: CASSESTGAGGTYEQYF. The CDR3 DNA follows: TGCGCCAGCAGTGAGTCGACAGGAGCGGGAGGGACCTACGAGCAGTACTTC.

The rearrangement links TRBV7-9 to TRBJ2-4, with D perhaps TRBD1 (5 bases). CDR1 and CDR2 from the germline V gene are SEHNR and FQNEAQ (reference sequence). V lost 8 bases to trimming and J lost 6 bases, with 17 bases between them. CDR3 length equals 14 residues. The CDR3 DNA follows: TGTGCCAGCGCGACACCAGGGAACGGAAACATTCAGTACTTC. It specifies CASATPGNGNIQYF.